The 8 T cell receptor beta chains listed next were all sequenced from one sample in a study of blood T cells in healthy people across ages. A second PCR, run for roughly 7 to 12 cycles, used a sample-barcoded 5' primer plus a J-beta primer mix. TCRdb reprocessed the 5' RACE reads with MiXCR, giving one entry per CDR3 protein. The data contain about 1.8 million distinct CDR3 sequences, 49% of them singletons. The specimen sequenced was blood. Receptor source: a woman aged 40 to 50 in good health.

V gene TRBV9 combines with J gene TRBJ1-2; D gene ambiguous. V shed 4 bases and J shed 9 bases, with 13 bases lying between them. Germline V gives CDR1 SGDLS, CDR2 YYNGEE. This CDR3 region has 12 residues. The CDR3: CASSPSRPSYTF. DNA of the CDR3: TGTGCCAGCAGCCCAAGTAGACCTAGCTACACCTTC.

This clonotype was detected a few times. The chain joins TRBV6-6 to TRBJ1-4; 8 bases agree with TRBD1. The germline V gene has CDR1 MNHNY and CDR2 SVGAGI (reference sequence). The V and J ends lost 2 bases and 7 bases, in that order; junction bases with no gene match: 9. This CDR3 is built from 16 residues. CDR3 sequence: CASSYTGGRSSEKLFF. The CDR3 DNA is TGTGCCAGCAGTTACACAGGGGGGAGATCGAGTGAAAAACTGTTTTTT.

The chain is built from TRBV7-9 and TRBJ2-7; 7 bases fit TRBD1. V shed 11 bases and J 5 bases; nucleotides not matched to a gene: 6. The CDR3 covers 11 residues. Germline V gene sequence: CDR1 SEHNR, CDR2 FQNEAQ (reference sequence). The CDR3 DNA sequence: TGTGCCGCCGGACAGGTTGACGAGCAGTACTTC. Translating gives CAAGQVDEQYF. Using reference TRBV7-9 and TRBJ2-7 for the parts outside the CDR3, the full variable domain is DTGVSQNPRHKITKRGQNVTFRCDPISEHNRLYWYRQTLGQGPEFLTYFQNEAQLEKSRLLSDRFSAERPKGSFSTLEIQRTEQGDSAMYLCAAGQVDEQYFGPGTRLTVT.

This clonotype was seen a single time. The CDR3 protein is CASSQVGPQTEAFF. CDR3 nucleotide sequence: TGCGCCAGCAGCCAAGTGGGTCCCCAAACTGAAGCTTTCTTT. V and J are TRBV4-3 and TRBJ1-1, with unresolved D. This CDR3 is built from 14 residues. Germline V gene lookup returns CDR1 LGHNA and CDR2 YSLEER. V dropped 1 base and J dropped 5 bases, with 11 bases sitting between them.

The rearrangement joins TRBV29-1 to TRBJ2-1; 15 bases match TRBD2. The CDR3 has 14 amino acids. The ends lost 4 bases at V and 10 bases at J; junction bases unmatched: 5. Germline assignment: CDR1 SQVTM and CDR2 ANQGSEA. The CDR3 DNA sequence: TGCAGCGTTGGGACTAGCGGGGGGGCGAGAGAGCAGTTCTTC. Amino acids: CSVGTSGGAREQFF.

This chain connects TRBV7-2 to TRBJ1-6; tentative D call: TRBD1 (5 bases). The CDR3 has 17 amino acids. The germline CDR1 and CDR2 sequences are SGHTA and FQGNSA. The germline V and J ends were trimmed by 1 base and 10 bases, with 20 bases remaining between them. The CDR3 DNA reads TGTGCCAGCAGCTTAGGGGGGATACTGAATATTCCATCACCCCTCCACTTT. As protein: CASSLGGILNIPSPLHF.

This clonotype was observed at least ten times. The V and J genes are TRBV5-5 and TRBJ2-3, with 8 nucleotides matching TRBD1. Germline-derived CDR1 and CDR2 are SGHKS and YYEKEE (reference sequence). The CDR3 consists of 12 residues. The trim removed 5 bases at V and 4 bases at J, leaving 0 bases unmatched. The CDR3 nucleotides are TGTGCCAGCAGGGACAGGGCAGATACGCAGTATTTT. It specifies CASRDRADTQYF.

The chain recombines TRBV20-1 with TRBJ2-1, with D perhaps given as TRBD1 or TRBD2 (5 bases each). CDR3 length equals 13 residues. Per germline, CDR1 DFQATT and CDR2 SNEGSKA (reference sequence). Between the trimmed V and J ends, which lost 6 bases and 5 bases, there was a span of 14 bases. CDR3 protein: CSAEGAGNNEQFF. In DNA, the CDR3 is TGCAGTGCCGAAGGGGCGGGTAACAATGAGCAGTTCTTC.